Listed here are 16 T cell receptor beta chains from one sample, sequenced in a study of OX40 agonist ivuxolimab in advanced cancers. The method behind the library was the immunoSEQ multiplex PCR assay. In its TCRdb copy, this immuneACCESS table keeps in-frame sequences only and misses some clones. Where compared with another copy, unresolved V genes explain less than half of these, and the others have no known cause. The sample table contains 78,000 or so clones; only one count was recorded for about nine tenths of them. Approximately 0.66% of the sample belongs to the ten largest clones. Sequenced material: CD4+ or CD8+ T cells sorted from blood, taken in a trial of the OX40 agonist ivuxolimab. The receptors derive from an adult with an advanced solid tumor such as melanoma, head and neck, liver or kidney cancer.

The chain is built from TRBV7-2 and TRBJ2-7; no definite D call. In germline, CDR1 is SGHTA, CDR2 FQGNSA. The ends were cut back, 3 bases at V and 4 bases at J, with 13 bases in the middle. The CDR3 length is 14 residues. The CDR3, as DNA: TGTGCCAGCAGCTTGGGGATGGGGATATACGAGCAGTACTTC. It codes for CASSLGMGIYEQYF.

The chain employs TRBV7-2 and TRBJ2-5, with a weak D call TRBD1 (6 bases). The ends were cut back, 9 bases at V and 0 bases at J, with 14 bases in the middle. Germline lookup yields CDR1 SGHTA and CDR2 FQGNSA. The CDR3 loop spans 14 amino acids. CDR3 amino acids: CASTGTANQETQYF. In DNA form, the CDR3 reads TGTGCCAGTACAGGGACCGCAAACCAAGAGACCCAGTACTTC.

The CDR3 region has the DNA TGTGCCAGCAGCCCGGGACTAGCGGGGTCCTACGAGCAGTACTTC. This translates into CASSPGLAGSYEQYF. V is TRBV5-5 and J is TRBJ2-7, with TRBD2 matching 13 bases. The germline CDR1 and CDR2 sequences are SGHKS and YYEKEE (reference sequence). V was pared by 4 bases and J by 1 base, with 2 bases of the junction left unmatched. This CDR3 is built from 15 residues.

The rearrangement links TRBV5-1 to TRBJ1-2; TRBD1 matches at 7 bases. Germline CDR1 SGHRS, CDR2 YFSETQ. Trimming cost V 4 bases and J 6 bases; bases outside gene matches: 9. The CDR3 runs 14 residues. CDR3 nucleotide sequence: TGCGCCAGCAGCACAGGGGCCGGAAAAGATGGCTACACCTTC. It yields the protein CASSTGAGKDGYTF.

CDR3 protein: CASSGGGIYEQYF. The DNA of the CDR3 is TGTGCCAGCTCTGGCGGGGGGATTTACGAGCAGTACTTC. This chain links TRBV28 with TRBJ2-7, with TRBD2 identical over 8 bases. CDR1 is MDHEN and CDR2 is SYDVKM in the germline V gene. Trimming cost V 8 bases and J 4 bases; bases outside gene matches: 7. This CDR3 has 13 amino acids.

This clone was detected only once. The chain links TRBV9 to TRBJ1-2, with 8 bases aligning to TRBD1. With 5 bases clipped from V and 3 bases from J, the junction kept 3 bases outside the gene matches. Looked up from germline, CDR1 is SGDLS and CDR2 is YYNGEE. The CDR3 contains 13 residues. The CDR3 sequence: CASSDRGDYGYTF. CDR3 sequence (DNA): TGTGCCAGCAGTGACAGGGGTGACTATGGCTACACCTTC.

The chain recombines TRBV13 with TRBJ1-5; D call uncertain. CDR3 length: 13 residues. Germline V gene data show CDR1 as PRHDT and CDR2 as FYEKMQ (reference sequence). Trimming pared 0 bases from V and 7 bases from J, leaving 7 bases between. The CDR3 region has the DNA TGTGCCAGCAGCTTAGGCAAACAACAGCCCCAGCATTTT. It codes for CASSLGKQQPQHF.

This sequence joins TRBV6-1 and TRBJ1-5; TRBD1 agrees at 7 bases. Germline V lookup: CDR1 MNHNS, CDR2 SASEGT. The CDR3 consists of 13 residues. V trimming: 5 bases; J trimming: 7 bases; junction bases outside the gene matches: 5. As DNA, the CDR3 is TGTGCCAGCAGTATTACAGGGGACCAGCCCCAGCATTTT. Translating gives CASSITGDQPQHF.

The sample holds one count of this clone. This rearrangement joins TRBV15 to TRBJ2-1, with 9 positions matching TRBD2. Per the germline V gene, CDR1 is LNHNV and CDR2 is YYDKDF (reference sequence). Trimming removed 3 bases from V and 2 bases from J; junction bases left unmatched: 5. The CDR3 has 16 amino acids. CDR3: CATSRLAGLTYNEQFF. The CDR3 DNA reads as TGTGCCACCAGCAGGCTAGCGGGGCTGACCTACAATGAGCAGTTCTTC.

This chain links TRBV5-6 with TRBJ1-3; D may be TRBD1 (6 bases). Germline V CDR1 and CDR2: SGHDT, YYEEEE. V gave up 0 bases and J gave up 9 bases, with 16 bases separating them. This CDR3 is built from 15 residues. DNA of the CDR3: TGTGCCAGCAGCTTGGCGGGGACACCTAGCGGCACCATATATTTT. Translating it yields CASSLAGTPSGTIYF.

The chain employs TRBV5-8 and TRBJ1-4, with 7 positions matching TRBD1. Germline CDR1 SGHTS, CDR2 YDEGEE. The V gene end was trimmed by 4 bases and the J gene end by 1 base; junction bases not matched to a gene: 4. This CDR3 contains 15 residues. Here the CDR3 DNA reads TGTGCCAGCAGCCTACAGGGGTTAACTAATGAAAAACTGTTTTTT. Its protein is CASSLQGLTNEKLFF.

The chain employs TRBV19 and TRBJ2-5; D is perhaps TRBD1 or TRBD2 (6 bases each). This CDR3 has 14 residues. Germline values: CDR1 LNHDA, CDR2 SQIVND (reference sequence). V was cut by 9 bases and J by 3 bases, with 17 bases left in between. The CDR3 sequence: CASNGPGAKETQYF. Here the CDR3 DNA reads TGTGCCAGCAACGGCCCGGGGGCGAAAGAGACCCAGTACTTC.

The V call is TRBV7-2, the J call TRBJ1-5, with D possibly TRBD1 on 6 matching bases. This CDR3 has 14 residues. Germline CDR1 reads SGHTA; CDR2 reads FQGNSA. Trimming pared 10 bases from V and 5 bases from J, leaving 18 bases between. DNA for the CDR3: TGTGCCATTCAGGGTCCGAGGGGGGATCAGCCCCAGCATTTT. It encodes CAIQGPRGDQPQHF.

CDR3 sequence (DNA): TGTGCCAGCAGTTGGTCGGGGGGGCGCTATGGCTACACCTTC. Its translation is CASSWSGGRYGYTF. The chain recombines TRBV28 with TRBJ1-2; the D gene is possibly TRBD1 (6 bases). The germline V gene has CDR1 MDHEN and CDR2 SYDVKM. Trimming left V 4 bases short and J 4 bases short, with 13 bases between. The CDR3 totals 14 residues.

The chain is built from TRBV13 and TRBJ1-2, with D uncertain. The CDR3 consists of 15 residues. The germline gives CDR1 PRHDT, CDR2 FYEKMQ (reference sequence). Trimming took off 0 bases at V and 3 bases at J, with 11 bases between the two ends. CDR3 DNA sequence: TGTGCCAGCAGCTTAGGACAGCTTTCTTACTATGGCTACACCTTC. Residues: CASSLGQLSYYGYTF.

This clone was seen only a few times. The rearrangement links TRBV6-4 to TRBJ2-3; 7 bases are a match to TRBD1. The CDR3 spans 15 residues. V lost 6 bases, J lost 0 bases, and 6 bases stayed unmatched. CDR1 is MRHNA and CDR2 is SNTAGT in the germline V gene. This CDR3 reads CASSTTGASTDTQYF. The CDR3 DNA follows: TGTGCCAGCAGCACCACAGGGGCCAGCACAGATACGCAGTATTTT.